This T cell receptor (beta chain) came from a study of blood T cell repertoires in COVID-19. Looking at the study overall: The study drew acute and convalescent COVID-19 samples from the United States, Italy and Spain. In each case, the material was cDNA or gDNA derived from T cells, B-cell-depleted T cells, or PBMCs.

Using immunoSEQ multiplex PCR, the repertoire was profiled, and TCRdb retains in-frame clones only, with some absent. This sample yields 55,000 or so clones, of which roughly 89% are seen a single time; approximately 6% belongs to the top ten. The Seattle site enrolled patients during active infection and followed them longitudinally. Trimming pared 4 bases from V and 0 bases from J, leaving 15 bases between. The germline V gene has CDR1 LNHDA and CDR2 SQIVND (reference sequence). This CDR3 is 16 amino acids long. The V and J genes are TRBV19 and TRBJ1-1, with D maybe TRBD1 (5 bases). The receptor was derived from a woman between 55 and 75 years old with COVID-19, enrolled during active disease. The sample comprised peripheral blood. This chain's CDR3 is CASSRRGGLVNTEAFF. The CDR3 coding sequence is TGTGCCAGTAGTAGACGGGGGGGACTCGTGAACACTGAAGCTTTCTTT.